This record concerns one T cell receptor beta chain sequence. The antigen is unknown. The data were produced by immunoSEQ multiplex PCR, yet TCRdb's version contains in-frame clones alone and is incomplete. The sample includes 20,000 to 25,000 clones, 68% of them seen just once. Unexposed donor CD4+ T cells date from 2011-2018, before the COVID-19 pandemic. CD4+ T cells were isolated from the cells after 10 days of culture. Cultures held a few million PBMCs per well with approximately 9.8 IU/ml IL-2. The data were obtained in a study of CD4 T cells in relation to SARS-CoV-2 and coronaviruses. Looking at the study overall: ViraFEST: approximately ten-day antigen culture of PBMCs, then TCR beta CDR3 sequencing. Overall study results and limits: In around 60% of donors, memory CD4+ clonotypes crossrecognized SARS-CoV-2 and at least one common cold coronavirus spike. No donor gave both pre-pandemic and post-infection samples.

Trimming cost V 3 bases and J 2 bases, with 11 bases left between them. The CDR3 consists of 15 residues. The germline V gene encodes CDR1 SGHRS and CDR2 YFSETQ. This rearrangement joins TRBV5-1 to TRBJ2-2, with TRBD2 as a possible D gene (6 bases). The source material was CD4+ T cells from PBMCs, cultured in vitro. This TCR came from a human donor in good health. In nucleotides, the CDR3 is TGCGCCAGCAGCTCGACCGGGACTAACACCGGGGAGCTGTTTTTT. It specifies CASSSTGTNTGELFF.